This T cell receptor beta chain was observed in a study of blood T cell repertoires in COVID-19. In the study overall: COVID-19 samples, acute and convalescent, were from the United States, Italy and Spain. The analysed material was cDNA or gDNA that came from T cells, B-cell-depleted T cells, or PBMCs.

In the original processing: Cell counts per sample came from amplifying reference gene primers. Assay: immunoSEQ multiplex PCR; the TCRdb copy retains only in-frame clones and omits some. The DNA gave D and trimming, while V, J and clone size come from that table. In the table there are under 150,000 clones, approximately 88% of which are singletons. The CDR3 is made up of 12 amino acids. The V end was cut by 7 bases, the J end by 1 base, with 10 bases between. Looked up from germline, CDR1 is SQVTM and CDR2 is ANQGSEA. Sequenced: peripheral blood. The chain links TRBV29-1 to TRBJ1-1; weak D call: TRBD1 (6 bases). The clonotype comes from a human donor in a cohort sampled during active COVID-19. CDR3 region: CSAGQSNTEAFF. The CDR3 DNA reads TGCAGCGCCGGACAGTCGAACACTGAAGCTTTCTTT. Filled out from reference TRBV29-1 and TRBJ1-1, the complete variable domain reads SAVISQKPSRDICQRGTSLTIQCQVDSQVTMMFWYRQQPGQSLTLIATANQGSEATYESGFVIDKFPISRPNLTFSTLTVSNMSPEDSSIYLCSAGQSNTEAFFGQGTRLTVV.